The entry below describes one T cell receptor (beta chain). Germline V gene lookup returns CDR1 LGHDT and CDR2 YNNKEL (reference sequence). The CDR3 covers 16 residues. The V gene end was trimmed by 4 bases and the J gene end by 0 bases; junction bases not matched to a gene: 8. CD8+ and CD4+ T cells from blood underwent TCR beta sequencing. Treatment-naive patients with stable or active relapsing-remitting disease served as multiple sclerosis controls. TEMRA cells were enriched by FACS, and CD4+ and CD8+ T cells were negatively isolated. This entry is derived from a study of CD8 T cells in Susac syndrome. RNA, at roughly 0.5 to 1 ug, was reverse transcribed with random hexamers. Across 54 Vbeta and 13 Jbeta, TCR beta CDR3 was amplified with immunoSEQ multiplex PCR. TCRdb re-derived calls from the immunoSEQ multiplex PCR reads in MiXCR, one entry per CDR3 protein. This table has approximately 150,000 distinct CDR3 sequences, over 85% appearing once.

Sequenced sample: CD4+ T cells from PBMCs. The TCR originated in a human donor with multiple sclerosis. The chain carries TRBV3-1 and TRBJ1-2; 7 nucleotides agree with TRBD1. CDR3 residues: CASSPPVRGPNYGYTF. CDR3 nucleotides: TGTGCCAGCAGCCCGCCGGTGAGGGGGCCTAACTATGGCTACACCTTC.